A single sample gave rise to the 6 T cell receptor beta chains below, sequenced in a study of blood T cell repertoires in COVID-19 (dated by TCRdb to the early 2020s). The protocol used for the library was the immunoSEQ multiplex PCR assay. TCRdb carries this immuneACCESS record with in-frame sequences only. Its versions omit some clonotypes, under half of them owing to an unresolved V gene in the studies checked, with the rest unexplained. The sample records roughly 100,000 clones, about 85% of which are singletons. Approximately 3% of the sample is in the top ten clones. The specimen sequenced was peripheral blood. Receptors originate from a man in his fifties or sixties in a cohort sampled during active COVID-19.

The gene calls are TRBV5-1 and TRBJ2-7; 11 bases are a match to TRBD1. J was trimmed by 0 bases and V by 7 bases; bases with no gene match: 3. In germline, CDR1 is SGHRS, CDR2 YFSETQ. The CDR3 extends over 14 amino acids. In DNA, the CDR3 is TGCGCCAGCTGGACAGGGGGCGGCTCCTACGAGCAGTACTTC. Amino acids: CASWTGGGSYEQYF. The whole variable domain, remainder taken from reference TRBV5-1 and TRBJ2-7, is KAGVTQTPRYLIKTRGQQVTLSCSPISGHRSVSWYQQTPGQGLQFLFEYFSETQRNKGNFPGRFSGRQFSNSRSEMNVSTLELGDSALYLCASWTGGGSYEQYFGPGTRLTVT.

The chain has TRBV6-5 and TRBJ1-5; the D gene is possibly TRBD1 (6 bases). V was trimmed by 7 bases and J by 7 bases, leaving 11 bases between them. The CDR3 consists of 12 residues. From germline, CDR1 is MNHEY and CDR2 SVGAGI. The CDR3 DNA reads as TGTGCCAGCACATCAGGGGACCAGCCCCAGCATTTT. Encoded protein: CASTSGDQPQHF.

This chain joins TRBV15 and TRBJ2-3; D unclear. The V gene lost 1 base and the J gene lost 0 bases, with 11 bases spanning the gap. This CDR3 has 16 amino acids. In germline, CDR1 is LNHNV, CDR2 YYDKDF (reference sequence). The CDR3 region is CATSRAESPSTDTQYF. The CDR3 DNA is TGTGCCACCAGCAGAGCCGAAAGCCCCAGCACAGATACGCAGTATTTT.

The chain carries TRBV7-9 and TRBJ2-7; 10 bases match TRBD1. Germline loops: CDR1 SEHNR, CDR2 FQNEAQ (reference sequence). Trimming at V came to 5 bases and at J to 6 bases, leaving 4 bases not matched to a gene. CDR3 length equals 13 residues. CDR3 amino acids: CASSLGQGFEQYV. The CDR3 DNA reads TGTGCCAGCAGCCTGGGACAGGGGTTCGAGCAGTACGTC.

V and J are TRBV10-1 and TRBJ2-2; D gene ambiguous. CDR1 and CDR2 (germline): WNHNN, SYGVQD (reference sequence). V lost 4 bases, J lost 1 base, and 4 bases lay in between. The CDR3 has 13 residues. CDR3 amino acids: CASSGMNTGELFF. CDR3 DNA sequence: TGCGCCAGCAGTGGTATGAACACCGGGGAGCTGTTTTTT.

The rearrangement joins TRBV11-3 to TRBJ2-2, with 10 bases that match TRBD1. Germline CDR1 SGHNT, CDR2 YENEEA. V gave up 6 bases and J gave up 5 bases; unmatched junction bases: 3. The CDR3 is 14 amino acids. The CDR3 region is CASRPGQGTGELFF. DNA for the CDR3: TGTGCCAGCAGACCGGGACAGGGGACCGGGGAGCTGTTTTTT.